Sequencing of this T cell receptor (beta chain) was carried out in a study of T cell repertoires and Cas9 in healthy adults. Looking at the study overall: SpCas9-reactive CD4 and CD8 T cells were characterized for potency, cytotoxicity and lineage. The study's findings and limits: In vitro, SpCas9-reactive Tregs were reported to curb effector T cell proliferation and function.

A remark on this clone: The target antigen is unknown. The sample carries other DNA sequences with the same CDR3.

The table came from immunoSEQ multiplex PCR; TCRdb's copy has only in-frame clones and leaves some out. The sample includes about 20,000 clones, roughly nine tenths of them seen just once. From germline, CDR1 is SEHNR and CDR2 FQNEAQ (reference sequence). The CDR3 length is 13 residues. Trimming took 5 bases from V and 2 from J, leaving 9 bases between them. The receptor comes from a human donor in good health. This chain uses TRBV7-9 with TRBJ1-1; perhaps TRBD1 as D (6 bases). The sequenced material came from CD4+ effector T cells (CD127+, CD25-, CD137-, CD154-) from PBMCs; culture status not recorded. In nucleotides, the CDR3 is TGTGCCAGCAGCCCACAGGGTAACACTGAAGCTTTCTTT. Translating gives CASSPQGNTEAFF. The full variable domain, with the rest looked up from reference TRBV7-9 and TRBJ1-1, is DTGVSQNPRHKITKRGQNVTFRCDPISEHNRLYWYRQTLGQGPEFLTYFQNEAQLEKSRLLSDRFSAERPKGSFSTLEIQRTEQGDSAMYLCASSPQGNTEAFFGQGTRLTVV.